This T cell receptor beta chain was captured in a study of CXCR3-negative and CXCR3-positive naive CD8 T cells. The CDR3 length is 18 residues. Germline CDR1 SGHVT, CDR2 SQSDAQ. The authors made the TRB cDNA libraries by 5' RACE using UMI labels. TCRdb reprocessed the 5' RACE reads and reports one entry per CDR3 protein, with no DNA. The table lists about 50,000 distinct CDR3 sequences. The genes are TRBV7-4 and TRBJ1-1. The sequenced material came from naive CXCR3- CD8+ T cells from blood. Subset specified: CD45RO-CCR7+CD27+CD95- naive CD8+ T cells lacking CXCR3 (TNR3-). This sequence was found in a human donor in good health. Some clones in this sample may be carry-over from other donors' samples. CDR3 sequence reads: CDSSPTTAAGPLNTEAFF.